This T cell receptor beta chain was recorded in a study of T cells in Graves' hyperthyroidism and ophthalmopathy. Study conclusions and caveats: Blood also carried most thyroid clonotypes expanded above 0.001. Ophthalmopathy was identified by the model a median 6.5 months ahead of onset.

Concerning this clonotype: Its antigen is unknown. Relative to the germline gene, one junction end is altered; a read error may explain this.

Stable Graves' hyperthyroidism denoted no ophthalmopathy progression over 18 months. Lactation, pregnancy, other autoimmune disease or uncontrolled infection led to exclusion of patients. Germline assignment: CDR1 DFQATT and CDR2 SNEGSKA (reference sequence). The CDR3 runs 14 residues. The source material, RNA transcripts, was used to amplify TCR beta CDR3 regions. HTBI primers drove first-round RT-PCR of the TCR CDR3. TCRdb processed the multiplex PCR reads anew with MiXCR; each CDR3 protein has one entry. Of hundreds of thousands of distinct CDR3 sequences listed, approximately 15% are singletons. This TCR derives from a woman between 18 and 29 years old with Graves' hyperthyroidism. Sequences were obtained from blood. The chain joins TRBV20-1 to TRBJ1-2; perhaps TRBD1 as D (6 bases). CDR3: CSAQGGTTTYDYTF. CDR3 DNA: TGCAGTGCCCAAGGAGGGACAACAACTTATGACTACACCTTC.